Described below is a single T cell receptor (beta chain) sequence and its context. Germline V gene lookup returns CDR1 SEHNR and CDR2 FQNEAQ (reference sequence). V was pared by 4 bases and J by 1 base, with 13 bases between. The CDR3 length is 15 residues. This sample was taken from a study of blood T cell repertoires in COVID-19. Overall study: The United States, Italy and Spain provided the acute and convalescent COVID-19 samples. PBMCs, B-cell-depleted T cells, or T cells provided the cDNA or gDNA that made up the material.

As handled by the study authors: Estimated nucleated cell counts came from reference gene primer amplification. Clones were sequenced by immunoSEQ multiplex PCR, and TCRdb holds only the in-frame ones, with some missing. That table furnishes V, J and clone size, whereas the DNA furnished D and trimming. The table lists about 76,000 clones, around nine tenths of them singletons. The chain joins TRBV7-9 to TRBJ1-1; D is perhaps TRBD1 (6 bases). The receptor was isolated from a human donor in a cohort sampled during active COVID-19. Specimen: peripheral blood. The CDR3 DNA reads as TGTGCCAGCAGCTCCCTAACAGGGCAGAACACTGAAGCTTTCTTT. This sequence encodes CASSSLTGQNTEAFF.